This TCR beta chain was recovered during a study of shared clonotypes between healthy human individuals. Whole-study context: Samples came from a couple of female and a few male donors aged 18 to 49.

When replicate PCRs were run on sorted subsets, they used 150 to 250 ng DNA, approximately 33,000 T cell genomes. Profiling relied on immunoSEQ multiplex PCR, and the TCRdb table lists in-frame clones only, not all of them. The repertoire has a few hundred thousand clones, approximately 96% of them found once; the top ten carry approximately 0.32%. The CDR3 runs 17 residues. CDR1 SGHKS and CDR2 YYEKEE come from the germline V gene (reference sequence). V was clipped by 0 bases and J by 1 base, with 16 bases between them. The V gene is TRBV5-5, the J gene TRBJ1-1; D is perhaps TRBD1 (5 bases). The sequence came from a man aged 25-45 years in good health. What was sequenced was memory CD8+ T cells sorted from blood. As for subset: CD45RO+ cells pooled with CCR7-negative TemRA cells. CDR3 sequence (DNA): TGTGCCAGCAGCTTGGTCCCACGGACGGGACCGAACACTGAAGCTTTCTTT. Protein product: CASSLVPRTGPNTEAFF.